The clone carrying this T cell receptor (beta chain) has only a few counts. Its antigen is undetermined. This record comes from a study of cytomegalovirus exposure and HLA in healthy donors. V was clipped by 0 bases and J by 2 bases, with 14 bases between them. The V gene's germline CDR1 is LGHNA and CDR2 YNFKEQ. This CDR3 is built from 17 residues. Study conclusions and caveats: A later analysis linked a missense DCLRE1C variant to TCR beta V- and J-gene trimming.

Both 60 Vbeta primers and 13 Jbeta primers went into the PCR. Measured with immunoSEQ multiplex PCR; TCRdb has only the in-frame clones, and not every one. The table includes some 190,000 clones, approximately 9.5% detected once. At collection, donors were nominally healthy, but unrecorded immune exposures were probable. This clonotype was obtained from a woman in her twenties or thirties in good health and CMV-seropositive. This rearrangement joins TRBV4-2 to TRBJ2-1, with a tentative D call TRBD2 (6 bases). The sequenced sample was PBMCs. The CDR3 nucleotides are TGTGCCAGCAGCCAAGAAAGGGACTCCACAACCTACAATGAGCAGTTCTTC. It translates to CASSQERDSTTYNEQFF.